Listed here are 2 T cell receptor beta chains from one sample, sequenced in a study of cytomegalovirus exposure and HLA in healthy donors. In the PCR, 60 Vbeta and 13 Jbeta primers were used. Clones were read by immunoSEQ multiplex PCR, and TCRdb kept only the in-frame ones, dropping some. The sample contains 90,000 to 130,000 clones, more than 65% of which appear only once. Sample: PBMCs. These receptors were taken from a man in his thirties or forties in good health and CMV-seropositive.

In this sample, this clone turned up a few times. V and J are TRBV18 and TRBJ2-7; D ambiguous. This CDR3 spans 14 amino acids. V was cut by 5 bases and J by 0 bases, with 11 bases left in between. Germline CDR1 is KGHSH and CDR2 is LQKENI. The CDR3 DNA reads as TGTGCCAGCTCAGCAGTCACAGACTCCTACGAGCAGTACTTC. Translated, it gives CASSAVTDSYEQYF.

In this sample, this clone turned up once. The chain uses TRBV5-5 and TRBJ1-5; TRBD1 is a possible D gene (6 bases). Germline values: CDR1 SGHKS, CDR2 YYEKEE (reference sequence). With 0 bases removed from V and 4 bases from J, the gap between germline ends came to 11 bases. This CDR3 has 15 amino acids. The CDR3, as DNA: TGTGCCAGCAGCTTGGGCCAGGGGCCGAATCAGCCCCAGCATTTT. Encoded protein: CASSLGQGPNQPQHF.